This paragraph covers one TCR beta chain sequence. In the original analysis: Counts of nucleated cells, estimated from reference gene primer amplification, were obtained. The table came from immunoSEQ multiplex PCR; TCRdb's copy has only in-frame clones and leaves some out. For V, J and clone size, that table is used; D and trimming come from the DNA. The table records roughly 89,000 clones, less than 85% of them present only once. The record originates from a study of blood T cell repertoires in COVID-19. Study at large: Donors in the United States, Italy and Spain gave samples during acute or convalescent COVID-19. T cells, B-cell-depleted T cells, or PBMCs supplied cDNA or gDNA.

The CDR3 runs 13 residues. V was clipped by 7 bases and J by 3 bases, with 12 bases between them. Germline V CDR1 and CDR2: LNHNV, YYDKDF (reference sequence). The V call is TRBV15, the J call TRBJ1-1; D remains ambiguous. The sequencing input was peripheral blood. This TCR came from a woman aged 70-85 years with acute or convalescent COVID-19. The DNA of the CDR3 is TGTGCCACCACACGCGCCCGGGACACTGAAGCTTTCTTT. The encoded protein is CATTRARDTEAFF.